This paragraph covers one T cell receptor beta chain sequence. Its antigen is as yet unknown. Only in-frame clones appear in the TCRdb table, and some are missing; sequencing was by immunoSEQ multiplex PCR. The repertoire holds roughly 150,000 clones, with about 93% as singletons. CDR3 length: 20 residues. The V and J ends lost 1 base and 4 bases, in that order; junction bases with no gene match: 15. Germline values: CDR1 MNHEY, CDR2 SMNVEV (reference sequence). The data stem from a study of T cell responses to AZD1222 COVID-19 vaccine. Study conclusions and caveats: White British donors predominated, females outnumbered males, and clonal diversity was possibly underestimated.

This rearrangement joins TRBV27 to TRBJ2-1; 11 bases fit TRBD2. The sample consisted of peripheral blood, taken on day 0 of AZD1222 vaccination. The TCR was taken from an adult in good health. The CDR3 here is CASSLLASGGPVLKYNEQFF. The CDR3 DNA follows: TGTGCCAGCAGTTTATTAGCTAGCGGGGGGCCCGTCCTAAAATACAATGAGCAGTTCTTC.